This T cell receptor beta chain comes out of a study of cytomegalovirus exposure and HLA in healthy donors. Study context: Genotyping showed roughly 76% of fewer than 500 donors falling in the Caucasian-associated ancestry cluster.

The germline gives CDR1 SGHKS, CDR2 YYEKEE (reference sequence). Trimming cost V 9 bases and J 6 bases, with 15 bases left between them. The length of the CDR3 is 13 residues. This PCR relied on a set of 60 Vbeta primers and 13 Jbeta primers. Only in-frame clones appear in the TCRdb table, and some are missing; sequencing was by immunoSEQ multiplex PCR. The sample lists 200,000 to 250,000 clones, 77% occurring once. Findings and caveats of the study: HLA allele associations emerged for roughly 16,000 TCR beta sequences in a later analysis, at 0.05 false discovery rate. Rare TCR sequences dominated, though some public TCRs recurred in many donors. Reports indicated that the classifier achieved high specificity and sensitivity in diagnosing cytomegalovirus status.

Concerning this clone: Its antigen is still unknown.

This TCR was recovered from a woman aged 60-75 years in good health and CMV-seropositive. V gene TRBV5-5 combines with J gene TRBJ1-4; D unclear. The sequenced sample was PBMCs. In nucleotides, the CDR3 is TGTGCCACCCGCGGGAGAGGTGATGAAAAACTGTTTTTT. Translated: CATRGRGDEKLFF.